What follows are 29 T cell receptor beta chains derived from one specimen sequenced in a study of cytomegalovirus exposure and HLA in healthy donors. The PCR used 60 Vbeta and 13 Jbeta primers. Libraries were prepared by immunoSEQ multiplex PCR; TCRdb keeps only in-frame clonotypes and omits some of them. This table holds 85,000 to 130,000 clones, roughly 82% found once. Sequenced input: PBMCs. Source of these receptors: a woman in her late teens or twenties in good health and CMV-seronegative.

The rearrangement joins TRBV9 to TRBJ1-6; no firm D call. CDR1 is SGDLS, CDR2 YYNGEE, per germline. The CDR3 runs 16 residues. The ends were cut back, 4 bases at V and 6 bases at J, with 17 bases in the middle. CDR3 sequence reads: CASSLDWAGLNSPLHF. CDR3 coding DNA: TGTGCCAGCAGCTTGGATTGGGCCGGCCTTAATTCACCCCTCCACTTT.

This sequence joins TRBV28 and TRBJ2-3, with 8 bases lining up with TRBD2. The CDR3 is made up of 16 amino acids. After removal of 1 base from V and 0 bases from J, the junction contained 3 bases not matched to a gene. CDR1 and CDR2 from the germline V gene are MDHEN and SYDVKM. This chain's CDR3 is CASSLSTSASTDTQYF. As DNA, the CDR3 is TGTGCCAGCAGTTTATCGACTAGCGCGAGCACAGATACGCAGTATTTT.

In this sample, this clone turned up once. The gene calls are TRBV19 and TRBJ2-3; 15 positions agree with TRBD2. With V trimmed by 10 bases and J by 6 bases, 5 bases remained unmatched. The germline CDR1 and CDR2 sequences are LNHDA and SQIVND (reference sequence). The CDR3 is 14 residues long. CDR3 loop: CATGLAGGRDTQYF. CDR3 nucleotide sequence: TGTGCCACCGGACTAGCGGGAGGGCGGGATACGCAGTATTTT.

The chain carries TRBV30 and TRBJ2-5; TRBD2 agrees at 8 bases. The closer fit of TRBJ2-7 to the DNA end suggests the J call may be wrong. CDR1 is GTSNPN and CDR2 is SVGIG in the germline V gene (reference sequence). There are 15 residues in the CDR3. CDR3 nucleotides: TGTGCCTGGAGTTCCAAACGGGAGGGAAGGTACGAGCAGTACTTC. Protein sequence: CAWSSKREGRYEQYF.

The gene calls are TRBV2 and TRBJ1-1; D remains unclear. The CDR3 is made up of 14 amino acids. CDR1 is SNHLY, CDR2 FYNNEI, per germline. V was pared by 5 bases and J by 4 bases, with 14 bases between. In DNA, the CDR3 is TGTGCCAGCAGTTTCTTTGCTGGGAGCACTGAAGCTTTCTTT. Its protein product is CASSFFAGSTEAFF.

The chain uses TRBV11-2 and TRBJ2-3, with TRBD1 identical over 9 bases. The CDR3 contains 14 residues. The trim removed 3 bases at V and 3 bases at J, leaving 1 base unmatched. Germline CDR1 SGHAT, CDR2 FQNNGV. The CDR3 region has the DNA TGTGCCAGCAGCTTGGGGACAGGGACAGATACGCAGTATTTT. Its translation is CASSLGTGTDTQYF.

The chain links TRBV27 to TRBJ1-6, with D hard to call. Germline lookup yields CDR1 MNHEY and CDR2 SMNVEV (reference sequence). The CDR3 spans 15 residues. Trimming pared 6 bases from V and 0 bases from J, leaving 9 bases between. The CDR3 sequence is CASSQQSSYNSPLHF. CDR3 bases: TGTGCCAGCAGCCAACAGAGCTCCTATAATTCACCCCTCCACTTT.

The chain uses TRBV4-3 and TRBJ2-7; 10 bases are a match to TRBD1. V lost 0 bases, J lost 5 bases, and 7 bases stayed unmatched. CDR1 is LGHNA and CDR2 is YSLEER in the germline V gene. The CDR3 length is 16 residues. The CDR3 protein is CASSQDAAGTGDEQYF. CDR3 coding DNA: TGCGCCAGCAGCCAAGATGCCGCCGGGACAGGGGACGAGCAGTACTTC.

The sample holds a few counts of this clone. The DNA for the CDR3 is TGTGCCAGCGGACAGCGGACAGTCTCCTACGAGCAGTACTTC. Its translation: CASGQRTVSYEQYF. The chain uses TRBV28 and TRBJ2-7, with D maybe TRBD1 (6 bases). CDR1 is MDHEN and CDR2 is SYDVKM in the germline V gene. The germline V and J ends were trimmed by 8 bases and 0 bases, with 14 bases remaining between them. The CDR3 loop spans 14 amino acids.

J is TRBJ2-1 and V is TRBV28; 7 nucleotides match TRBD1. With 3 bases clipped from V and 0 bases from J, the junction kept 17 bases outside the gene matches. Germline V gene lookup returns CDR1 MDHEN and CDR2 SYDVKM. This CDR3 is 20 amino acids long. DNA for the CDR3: TGTGCCAGCAGTTTTTCACGCTACAGCAGGGGGAAAAGCTCCTACAATGAGCAGTTCTTC. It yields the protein CASSFSRYSRGKSSYNEQFF.

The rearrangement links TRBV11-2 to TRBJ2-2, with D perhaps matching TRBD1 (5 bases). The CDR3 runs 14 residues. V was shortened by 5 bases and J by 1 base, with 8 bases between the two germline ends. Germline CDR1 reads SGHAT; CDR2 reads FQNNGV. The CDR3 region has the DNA TGTGCCAGCAGCACCGACAGGAACACCGGGGAGCTGTTTTTT. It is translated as CASSTDRNTGELFF.

CDR3 sequence: CASSPRGPEKLFF. CDR3 in DNA: TGTGCCAGCAGCCCCAGGGGGCCGGAAAAACTGTTTTTT. The rearrangement joins TRBV6-6 to TRBJ1-4, with 8 positions matching TRBD1. This CDR3 has 13 amino acids. The V segment lost 6 bases and the J segment 8 bases; nucleotides outside the gene matches: 5. CDR1 MNHNY and CDR2 SVGAGI come from the germline V gene (reference sequence).

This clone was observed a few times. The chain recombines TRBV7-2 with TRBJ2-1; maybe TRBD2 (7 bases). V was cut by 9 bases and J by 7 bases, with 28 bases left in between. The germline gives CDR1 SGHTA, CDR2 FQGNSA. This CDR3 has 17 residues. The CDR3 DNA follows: TGTGCCAGTGACCCGGGCACGGCGGGGGCTAACGGGAATGAGCAGTTCTTC. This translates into CASDPGTAGANGNEQFF.

The CDR3 is CASSAARGYEQYF. Written as DNA, the CDR3 is TGTGCCAGTAGTGCCGCACGGGGGTACGAGCAGTACTTC. This chain links TRBV19 with TRBJ2-5, with D possibly matching TRBD2 (6 bases). The better agreement between TRBJ2-7 and the DNA end casts doubt on the J call. CDR1 is LNHDA, CDR2 SQIVND, per germline (reference sequence). The CDR3 runs to 13 residues.

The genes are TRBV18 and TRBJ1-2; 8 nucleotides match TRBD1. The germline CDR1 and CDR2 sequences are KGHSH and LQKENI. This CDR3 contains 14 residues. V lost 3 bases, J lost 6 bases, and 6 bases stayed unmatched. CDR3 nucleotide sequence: TGTGCCAGCTCACCCCTGGACAGGGAGAATGGCTACACCTTC. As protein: CASSPLDRENGYTF.

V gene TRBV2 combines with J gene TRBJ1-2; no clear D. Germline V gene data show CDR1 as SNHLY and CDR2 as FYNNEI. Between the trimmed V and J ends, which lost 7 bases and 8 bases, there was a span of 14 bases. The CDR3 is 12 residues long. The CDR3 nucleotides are TGTGCCAGCACCGGGAGCGGTGGAGGCTACACCTTC. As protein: CASTGSGGGYTF.

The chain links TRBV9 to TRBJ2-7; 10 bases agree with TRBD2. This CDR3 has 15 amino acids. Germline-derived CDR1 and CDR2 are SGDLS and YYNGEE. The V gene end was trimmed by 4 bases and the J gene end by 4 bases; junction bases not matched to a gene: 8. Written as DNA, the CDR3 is TGTGCCAGCAGCCCAGATGGGACTAGCGCGTACGAGCAGTACTTC. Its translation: CASSPDGTSAYEQYF.

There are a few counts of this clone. The CDR3 DNA follows: TGTGCCAGCAGCTTAGCACCCGGTTCTGGAAACACCATATATTTT. Protein: CASSLAPGSGNTIYF. The chain couples TRBV7-9 to TRBJ1-3; no reliable D call. Trimming took off 0 bases at V and 1 base at J, with 7 bases between the two ends. There are 15 residues in the CDR3. Germline values: CDR1 SEHNR, CDR2 FQNEAQ (reference sequence).

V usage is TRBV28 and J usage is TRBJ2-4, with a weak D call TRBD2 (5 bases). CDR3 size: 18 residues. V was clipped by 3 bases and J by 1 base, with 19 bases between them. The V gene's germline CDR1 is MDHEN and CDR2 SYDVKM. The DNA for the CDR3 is TGTGCCAGCAGTTTTTCCGGGGAAGGTCTTTTCGCCAAAAACATTCAGTACTTC. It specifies CASSFSGEGLFAKNIQYF.

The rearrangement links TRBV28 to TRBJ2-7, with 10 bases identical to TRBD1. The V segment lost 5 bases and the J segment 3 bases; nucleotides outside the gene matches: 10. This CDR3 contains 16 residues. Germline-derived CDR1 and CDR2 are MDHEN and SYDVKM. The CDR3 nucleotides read TGTGCCAGCAGTCAACCGACAGGGGGCGCGGTCTACGAGCAGTACTTC. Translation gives CASSQPTGGAVYEQYF.

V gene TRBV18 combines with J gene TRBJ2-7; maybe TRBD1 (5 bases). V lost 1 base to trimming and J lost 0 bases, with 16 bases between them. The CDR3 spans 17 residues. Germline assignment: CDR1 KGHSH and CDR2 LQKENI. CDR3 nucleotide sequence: TGTGCCAGCTCACCACAGCTTCGCAGGGCCAACTCCTACGAGCAGTACTTC. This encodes CASSPQLRRANSYEQYF.

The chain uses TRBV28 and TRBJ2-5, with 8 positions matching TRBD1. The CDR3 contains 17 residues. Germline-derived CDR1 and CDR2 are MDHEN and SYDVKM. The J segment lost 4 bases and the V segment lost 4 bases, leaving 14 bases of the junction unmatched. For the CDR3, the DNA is TGTGCCAGCAGTTGGGGGGTCGTGCAGGGGGCCGGAGAGACCCAGTACTTC. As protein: CASSWGVVQGAGETQYF. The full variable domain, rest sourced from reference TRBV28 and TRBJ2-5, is DVKVTQSSRYLVKRTGEKVFLECVQDMDHENMFWYRQDPGLGLRLIYFSYDVKMKEKGDIPEGYSVSREKKERFSLILESASTNQTSMYLCASSWGVVQGAGETQYFGPGTRLLVL.

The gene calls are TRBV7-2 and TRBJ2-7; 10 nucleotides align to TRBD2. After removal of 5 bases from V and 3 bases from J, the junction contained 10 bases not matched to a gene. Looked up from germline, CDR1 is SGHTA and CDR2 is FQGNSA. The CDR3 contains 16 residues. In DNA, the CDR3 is TGTGCCAGCAGCCAAGATTATTCTAGCGGGGGCTACGAGCAGTACTTC. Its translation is CASSQDYSSGGYEQYF.

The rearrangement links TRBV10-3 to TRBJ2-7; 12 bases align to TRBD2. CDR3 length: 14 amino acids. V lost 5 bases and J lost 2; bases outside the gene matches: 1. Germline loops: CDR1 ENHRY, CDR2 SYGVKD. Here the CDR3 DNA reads TGTGCCATCAGTAGACTAGCGGGAGCCTACGAGCAGTACTTC. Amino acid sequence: CAISRLAGAYEQYF.

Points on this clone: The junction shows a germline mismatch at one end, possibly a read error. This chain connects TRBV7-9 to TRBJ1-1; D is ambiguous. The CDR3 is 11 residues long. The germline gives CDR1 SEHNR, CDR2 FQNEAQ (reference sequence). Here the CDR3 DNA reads TGTTCCAGTTCCGGTACCGCTGAAGCTTTCTTT. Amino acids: CSSSGTAEAFF.

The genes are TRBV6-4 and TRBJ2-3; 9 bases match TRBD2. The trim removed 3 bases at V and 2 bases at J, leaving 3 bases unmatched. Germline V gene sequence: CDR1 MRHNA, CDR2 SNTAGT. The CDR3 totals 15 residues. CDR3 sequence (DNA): TGTGCCAGCAGTGATCTAGCGGGGACCACAGATACGCAGTATTTT. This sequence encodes CASSDLAGTTDTQYF.

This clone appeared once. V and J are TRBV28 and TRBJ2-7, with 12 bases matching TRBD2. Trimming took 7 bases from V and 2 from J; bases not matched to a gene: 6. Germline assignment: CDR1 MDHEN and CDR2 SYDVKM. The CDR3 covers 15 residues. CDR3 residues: CASNFLAGGTYEQYF. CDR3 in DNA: TGTGCCAGCAACTTCCTAGCGGGAGGGACCTACGAGCAGTACTTC.

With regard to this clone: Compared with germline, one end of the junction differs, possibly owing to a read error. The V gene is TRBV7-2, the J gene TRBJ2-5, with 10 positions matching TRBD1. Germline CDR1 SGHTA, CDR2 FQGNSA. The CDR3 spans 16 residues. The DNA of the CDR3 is TGCGCCAGCAGCCAAGGCCTGGGGACAGGGGCAGAGACCCAGTACTTC. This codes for CASSQGLGTGAETQYF.

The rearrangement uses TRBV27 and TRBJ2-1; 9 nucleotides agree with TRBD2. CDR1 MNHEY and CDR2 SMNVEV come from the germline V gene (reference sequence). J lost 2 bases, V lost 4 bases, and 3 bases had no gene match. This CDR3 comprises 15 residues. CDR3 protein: CASSSGLAPYNEQFF. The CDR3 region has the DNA TGTGCCAGCAGTTCGGGACTAGCCCCCTACAATGAGCAGTTCTTC.